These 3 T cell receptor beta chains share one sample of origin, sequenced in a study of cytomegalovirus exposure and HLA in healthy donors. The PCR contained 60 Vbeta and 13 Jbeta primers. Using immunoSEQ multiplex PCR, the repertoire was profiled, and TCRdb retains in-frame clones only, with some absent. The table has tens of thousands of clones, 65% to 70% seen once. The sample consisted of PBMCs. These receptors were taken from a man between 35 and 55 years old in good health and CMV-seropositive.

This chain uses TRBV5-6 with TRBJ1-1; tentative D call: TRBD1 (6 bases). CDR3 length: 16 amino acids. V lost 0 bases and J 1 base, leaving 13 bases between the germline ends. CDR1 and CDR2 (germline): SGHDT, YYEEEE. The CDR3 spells CASSLGQASPNTEAFF. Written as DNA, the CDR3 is TGTGCCAGCAGCTTGGGACAGGCTTCCCCGAACACTGAAGCTTTCTTT.

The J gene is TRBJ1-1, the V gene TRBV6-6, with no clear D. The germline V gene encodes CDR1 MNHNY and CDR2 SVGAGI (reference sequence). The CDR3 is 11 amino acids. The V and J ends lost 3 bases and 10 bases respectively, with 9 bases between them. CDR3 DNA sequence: TGTGCCAGCAGTTATAATCCGGGAGCTTTCTTT. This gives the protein CASSYNPGAFF.

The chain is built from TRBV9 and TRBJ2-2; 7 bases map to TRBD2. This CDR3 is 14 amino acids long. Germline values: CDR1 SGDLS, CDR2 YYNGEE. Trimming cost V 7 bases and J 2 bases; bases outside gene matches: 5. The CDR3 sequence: CASRGDVNTGELFF. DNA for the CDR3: TGTGCCAGCCGGGGGGACGTAAACACCGGGGAGCTGTTTTTT.